Below are 2 T cell receptor beta chains sequenced from a single sample in a study of vaccination and CD4 T cells after COVID-19. The Oncomine TCR Beta short-read assay was applied to DNA of cultured CD4+ T cells. Each CDR3 protein is one row after TCRdb ran MiXCR on the PCR reads. The sample has about 25,000 distinct CDR3 sequences; 28% are singletons. The time point here: late sampling 161 to 241 days after vaccination in a few convalescent patients. Treatment in this sample: approximately nine-day PBMC culture with coronavirus spike peptide pools or control peptides (ViraFEST assay). For these receptors, no antigen is known. Sample: CD4+ T cells from blood, cultured in vitro, taken about 7 months after SARS-CoV-2 vaccination. Receptor source: a human donor who had recovered from COVID-19.

The table lists this clonotype with a few counts. The chain joins TRBV7-3 to TRBJ2-1, with 7 positions matching TRBD2. V gave up 1 base and J gave up 2 bases; unmatched junction bases: 2. Germline CDR1 and CDR2: SGHTA and FQGTGA. The CDR3 is 15 residues long. CDR3 coding DNA: TGTGCCAGCAGCTTAAGCCTAGCGGCCTACAATGAGCAGTTCTTC. It is translated as CASSLSLAAYNEQFF.

The gene calls are TRBV6-1 and TRBJ2-5; unclear D gene. This CDR3 has 16 residues. Germline assignment: CDR1 MNHNS and CDR2 SASEGT. Trimming took off 7 bases at V and 5 bases at J, with 23 bases between the two ends. The CDR3 spells CASTLNTAGVRETQYF. DNA of the CDR3: TGTGCCAGCACCCTTAACACTGCTGGAGTGCGGGAGACCCAGTACTTC.